These T cell receptor beta chains were read from a single sample in a study of immune cell composition in non-small cell lung cancer. Only in-frame clones appear in the TCRdb table, and some are missing; sequencing was by immunoSEQ multiplex PCR. The sample includes about 1,700 clones, roughly 74% of them seen just once. Sequenced input: non-adjacent lung tissue. The receptors derive from a human donor with non-small cell lung cancer. Both conserved end residues are part of each CDR3. D genes are given only for firm matches. Clone size is shown for a subset of rows, as once, few, many or a class of expanded clone.

abundance: .
v_gene: TRBV6-5
j_gene: TRBJ1-1
d_gene: .
CDR3nt: TGTGCCAGCAGTTACGCAGAATACACTGAAGCTTTCTTT
CDR3aa: CASSYAEYTEAFF

abundance: .
v_gene: TRBV7-6
j_gene: TRBJ2-5
d_gene: TRBD1
CDR3nt: TGTGCCAGCAGCTTAGTGTGGACAGGGGAAGAGACCCAGTACTTC
CDR3aa: CASSLVWTGEETQYF

abundance: once
v_gene: TRBV5-8
j_gene: TRBJ2-1
d_gene: TRBD2
CDR3nt: TGTGCCAGCAGCTGGGGACGGACTAGCGGGGGCTCGTACAATGAGCAGTTCTTC
CDR3aa: CASSWGRTSGGSYNEQFF

abundance: .
v_gene: TRBV15
j_gene: TRBJ1-2
d_gene: .
CDR3nt: TGTGCCACCAGCAGAGACAGGGCTGTTGACTATGGCTACACCTTC
CDR3aa: CATSRDRAVDYGYTF

abundance: .
v_gene: TRBV9
j_gene: TRBJ2-1
d_gene: .
CDR3nt: TGTGCCAGCAGCTTCCTCGGGAACAATGAGCAGTTCTTC
CDR3aa: CASSFLGNNEQFF

abundance: .
v_gene: TRBV27
j_gene: TRBJ2-2
d_gene: TRBD2
CDR3nt: TGTGCCAGCAGTTATTCCAGCGGGGGCCCCACCGGGGAGCTGTTTTTT
CDR3aa: CASSYSSGGPTGELFF

abundance: .
v_gene: TRBV5-1
j_gene: TRBJ2-7
d_gene: .
CDR3nt: TGCGCCAGCAGCTTGGCGGCTCGCAGGGCTACCCACGAGCAGTACTTC
CDR3aa: CASSLAARRATHEQYF

abundance: .
v_gene: TRBV6-1
j_gene: TRBJ2-5
d_gene: TRBD1
CDR3nt: TGTGCCAGCAGCGGGACAGGGGGCGCGGAGACCCAGTACTTC
CDR3aa: CASSGTGGAETQYF

abundance: .
v_gene: TRBV6-1
j_gene: TRBJ1-6
d_gene: TRBD1
CDR3nt: TGTGCCACCCGCCGGGACAGGGGGAATAGGTCACCCCTCCACTTT
CDR3aa: CATRRDRGNRSPLHF

abundance: once
v_gene: TRBV4-2
j_gene: TRBJ2-3
d_gene: TRBD2
CDR3nt: TGTGCCAGCAGCCAAGGCGGAGCCGCGGGGGGCCCCACAGATACGCAGTATTTT
CDR3aa: CASSQGGAAGGPTDTQYF

abundance: .
v_gene: TRBV7-6
j_gene: TRBJ1-1
d_gene: .
CDR3nt: TGTGCCAGCAGCGCCGACACTAACACTGAAGCTTTCTTT
CDR3aa: CASSADTNTEAFF

abundance: .
v_gene: TRBV30
j_gene: TRBJ2-1
d_gene: TRBD1
CDR3nt: TGTGCCTGGAGTCCCCAACAGGGGAGATACAATGAGCAGTTCTTC
CDR3aa: CAWSPQQGRYNEQFF

abundance: few
v_gene: TRBV7-2
j_gene: TRBJ1-2
d_gene: .
CDR3nt: TGTGCCAGCAGCTTAGCGGCCCATGGCTACACCTTC
CDR3aa: CASSLAAHGYTF

abundance: once
v_gene: TRBV6-1
j_gene: TRBJ2-5
d_gene: .
CDR3nt: TGTGCCAGCAGTGAAGCAATGGGGGCGCCGGAGACCCAGTACTTC
CDR3aa: CASSEAMGAPETQYF

abundance: few
v_gene: TRBV5-8
j_gene: TRBJ1-2
d_gene: .
CDR3nt: TGTGCCAGCAGCTTGGCAGGTCCCACCTATGGCTACACCTTC
CDR3aa: CASSLAGPTYGYTF

abundance: .
v_gene: TRBV5-4
j_gene: TRBJ2-1
d_gene: .
CDR3nt: TGTGCCAGCAGCCCGGAGAGCTCCTACAATGAGCAGTTCTTC
CDR3aa: CASSPESSYNEQFF

abundance: .
v_gene: TRBV11-3
j_gene: TRBJ2-2
d_gene: .
CDR3nt: TGTGCCAGCAGCCGAACAGTCGACGGGGAGCTGTTTTTT
CDR3aa: CASSRTVDGELFF

abundance: .
v_gene: TRBV30
j_gene: TRBJ2-3
d_gene: .
CDR3nt: TGTGCCTGGAGTGTTTCAGGGGGCACAGATACGCAGTATTTT
CDR3aa: CAWSVSGGTDTQYF

abundance: .
v_gene: TRBV5-1
j_gene: TRBJ1-4
d_gene: TRBD1
CDR3nt: TGCGCCAGCAGCTACAGGGGGCAGGATGAAAAACTGTTTTTT
CDR3aa: CASSYRGQDEKLFF

abundance: few
v_gene: TRBV30
j_gene: TRBJ1-3
d_gene: TRBD1
CDR3nt: TGTGCCTGGACCACCCCTCCCGAGATGACAGGGCTCCGATACACCATATATTTT
CDR3aa: CAWTTPPEMTGLRYTIYF

abundance: large
v_gene: TRBV7-8
j_gene: TRBJ2-1
d_gene: .
CDR3nt: TGTGCCAGCAGCTTAGTTGCGGCGGTCAGCTCCTACAATGAGCAGTTCTTC
CDR3aa: CASSLVAAVSSYNEQFF

abundance: .
v_gene: TRBV30
j_gene: TRBJ2-3
d_gene: TRBD2
CDR3nt: TGTGCCTGGAGTGTACTAGCGGGGGAGGGGACAGATACGCAGTATTTT
CDR3aa: CAWSVLAGEGTDTQYF

abundance: .
v_gene: TRBV30
j_gene: TRBJ1-1
d_gene: .
CDR3nt: TGTGCCTGGAGTGGTTATTCGGTTCTGAACACTGAAGCTTTCTTT
CDR3aa: CAWSGYSVLNTEAFF

abundance: .
v_gene: TRBV19
j_gene: TRBJ1-5
d_gene: .
CDR3nt: TGTGCCAGTAAGGGGATGGGGAATAGCAATCAGCCCCAGCATTTT
CDR3aa: CASKGMGNSNQPQHF

abundance: .
v_gene: TRBV27
j_gene: TRBJ1-5
d_gene: .
CDR3nt: TGTGCCAGCAGTCCCCCGGGGAGGGGGAATCAGCCCCAGCATTTT
CDR3aa: CASSPPGRGNQPQHF

abundance: .
v_gene: TRBV11-1
j_gene: TRBJ1-1
d_gene: .
CDR3nt: TGTGCCAGCAGCTTAGCGCTACAGGTGAGCATGAACACTGAAGCTTTCTTT
CDR3aa: CASSLALQVSMNTEAFF

abundance: few
v_gene: TRBV27
j_gene: TRBJ2-5
d_gene: .
CDR3nt: TGTGCCAGCAGTTCCCGAGTGAGAGAGACCCAGTACTTC
CDR3aa: CASSSRVRETQYF

abundance: .
v_gene: TRBV27
j_gene: TRBJ2-1
d_gene: .
CDR3nt: TGTGCCAGCCAGCCGCAACGGACTATCACCTACAATGAGCAGTTCTTC
CDR3aa: CASQPQRTITYNEQFF